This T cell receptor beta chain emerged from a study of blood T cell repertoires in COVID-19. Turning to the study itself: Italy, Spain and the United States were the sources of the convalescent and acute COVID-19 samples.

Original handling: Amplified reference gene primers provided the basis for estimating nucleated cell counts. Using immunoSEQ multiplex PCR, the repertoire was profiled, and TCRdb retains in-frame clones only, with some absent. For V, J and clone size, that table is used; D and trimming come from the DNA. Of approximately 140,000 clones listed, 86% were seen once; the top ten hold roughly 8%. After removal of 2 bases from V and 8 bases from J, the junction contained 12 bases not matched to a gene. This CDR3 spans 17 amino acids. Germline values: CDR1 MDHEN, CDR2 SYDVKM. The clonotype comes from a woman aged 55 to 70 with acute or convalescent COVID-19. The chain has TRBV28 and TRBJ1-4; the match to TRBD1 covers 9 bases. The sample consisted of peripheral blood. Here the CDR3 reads CASSLPRGPGTGEKLFF. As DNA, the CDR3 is TGTGCCAGCAGTTTACCACGAGGGCCCGGGACAGGGGAAAAACTGTTTTTT.